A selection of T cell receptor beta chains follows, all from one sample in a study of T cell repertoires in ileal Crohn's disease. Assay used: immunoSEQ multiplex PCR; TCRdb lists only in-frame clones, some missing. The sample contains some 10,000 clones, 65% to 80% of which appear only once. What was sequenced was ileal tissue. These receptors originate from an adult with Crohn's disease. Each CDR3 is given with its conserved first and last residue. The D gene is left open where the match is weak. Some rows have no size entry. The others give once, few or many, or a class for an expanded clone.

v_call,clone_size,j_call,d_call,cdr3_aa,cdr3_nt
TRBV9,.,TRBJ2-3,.,CASSVGVQSTDTQYF,TGTGCCAGCAGCGTAGGGGTACAGAGCACAGATACGCAGTATTTT
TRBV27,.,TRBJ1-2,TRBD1,CASRPGTGNYGYTF,TGTGCCAGCAGACCCGGGACAGGGAACTATGGCTACACCTTC
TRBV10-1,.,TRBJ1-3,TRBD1,CASSEDRGKHTIYF,TGCGCCAGCAGTGAGGACAGGGGGAAGCACACCATATATTTT
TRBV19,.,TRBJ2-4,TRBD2,CASSILAGDQFAFAKNIQYF,TGTGCCAGTAGTATTCTAGCGGGCGATCAGTTTGCTTTTGCCAAAAACATTCAGTACTTC
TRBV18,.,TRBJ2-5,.,CASSSTFQETQYF,TGTGCCAGCTCATCGACATTCCAAGAGACCCAGTACTTC
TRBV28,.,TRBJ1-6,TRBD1,CASSPRQGLDSPLHF,TGTGCCAGCAGTCCGCGACAGGGTTTAGACTCACCCCTCCACTTT
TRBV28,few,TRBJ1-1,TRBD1,CASSITGVNTEAFF,TGTGCCAGCAGCATAACAGGGGTGAACACTGAAGCTTTCTTT
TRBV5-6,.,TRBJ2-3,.,CASSLVSAGDTQYF,TGTGCCAGCAGCCTGGTGAGCGCCGGGGATACGCAGTATTTT
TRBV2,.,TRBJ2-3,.,CATTPPGFAGTDTQYF,TGTGCCACTACGCCTCCAGGGTTTGCCGGCACAGATACGCAGTATTTT
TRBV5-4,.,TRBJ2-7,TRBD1,CASSLAGGVYEQYF,TGTGCCAGCAGCTTGGCAGGGGGCGTATACGAGCAGTACTTC
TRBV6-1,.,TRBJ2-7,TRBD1,CASSVDREYF,TGTGCCAGCAGTGTTGACAGGGAGTACTTC
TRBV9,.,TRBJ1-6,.,CASSVEGDNSPLHF,TGTGCCAGCAGCGTAGAGGGAGATAATTCACCCCTCCACTTT
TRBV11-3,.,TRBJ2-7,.,CASSNPGGFGYEQYF,TGTGCCAGCAGCAATCCTGGCGGGTTCGGGTACGAGCAGTACTTC
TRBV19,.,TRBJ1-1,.,CASSANTGSTEAFF,TGTGCCAGTAGTGCCAACACGGGTTCCACTGAAGCTTTCTTT
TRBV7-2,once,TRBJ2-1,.,CASSPLAVEQFF,TGTGCCAGCAGCCCACTAGCAGTTGAGCAGTTCTTC
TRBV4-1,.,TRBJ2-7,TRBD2,CASSPFSGGKYEQYF,TGCGCCAGCAGCCCTTTCAGCGGGGGGAAATACGAGCAGTACTTC
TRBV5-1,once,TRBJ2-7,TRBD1,CASSLEPQGALTTYEQYF,TGCGCCAGCAGCTTGGAGCCGCAGGGGGCCCTTACTACCTACGAGCAGTACTTC
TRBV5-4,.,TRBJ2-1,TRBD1,CASSLHQGAMGNEQFF,TGTGCCAGCAGCTTGCATCAGGGGGCAATGGGGAATGAGCAGTTCTTC
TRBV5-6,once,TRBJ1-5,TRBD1,CASSLAATGSQPQHF,TGTGCCAGCAGCTTGGCCGCGACAGGGAGTCAGCCCCAGCATTTT
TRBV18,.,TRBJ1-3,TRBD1,CASSKTGTGPSGNTIYF,TGTGCCAGCTCAAAAACCGGGACAGGGCCCTCTGGAAACACCATATATTTT
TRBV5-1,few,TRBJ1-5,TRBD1,CASSLGQGANQPQHF,TGCGCCAGCAGCTTGGGACAGGGAGCGAATCAGCCCCAGCATTTT
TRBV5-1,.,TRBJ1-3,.,CASTRGGSGNTIYF,TGCGCCAGCACGAGGGGGGGCTCTGGAAACACCATATATTTT
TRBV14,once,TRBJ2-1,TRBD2,CASSHLAGGYNEQFF,TGTGCCAGCAGCCACCTAGCGGGGGGATACAATGAGCAGTTCTTC
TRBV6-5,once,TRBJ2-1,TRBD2,CASSGGASYNEQFF,TGTGCCAGCTCCGGGGGGGCCTCCTACAATGAGCAGTTCTTC
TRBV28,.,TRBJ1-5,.,CASSKRRGQGQPQHF,TGTGCCAGCAGCAAAAGGAGGGGTCAGGGTCAGCCCCAGCATTTT
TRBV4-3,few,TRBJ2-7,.,CASSQDQRGSYEQYF,TGCGCCAGCAGCCAAGATCAGAGAGGCTCCTACGAGCAGTACTTC
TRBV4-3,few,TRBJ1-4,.,CASSPDTANEKLFF,TGCGCCAGCAGCCCCGACACAGCTAATGAAAAACTGTTTTTT
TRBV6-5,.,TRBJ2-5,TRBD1,CASSYSGGGETQYF,TGTGCCAGCAGTTACTCAGGGGGCGGGGAGACCCAGTACTTC
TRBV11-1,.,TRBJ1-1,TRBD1,CASSPQGTVNTEAFF,TGTGCCAGCAGCCCCCAAGGGACAGTGAACACTGAAGCTTTCTTT
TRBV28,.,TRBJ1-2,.,CASSLVAGGLNYGYTF,TGTGCCAGCAGTTTGGTCGCGGGGGGCCTTAACTATGGCTACACCTTC
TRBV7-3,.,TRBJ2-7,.,CASSLTGAREQYF,TGTGCCAGCAGCTTAACGGGAGCAAGGGAGCAGTACTTC
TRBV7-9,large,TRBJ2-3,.,CASSLVSGTGDTQYF,TGTGCCAGCAGCTTAGTAAGCGGGACAGGAGATACGCAGTATTTT
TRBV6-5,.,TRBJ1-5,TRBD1,CASRKTGDNQPQHF,TGTGCCAGCAGAAAGACAGGGGACAATCAGCCCCAGCATTTT
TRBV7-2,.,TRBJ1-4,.,CASSLGRGRHGLFF,TGTGCCAGCAGCTTAGGAAGAGGGCGGCACGGACTGTTTTTT
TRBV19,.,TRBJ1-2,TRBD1,CASTTFEGQVNYGYTF,TGTGCCAGTACCACCTTCGAGGGACAGGTTAACTATGGCTACACCTTC
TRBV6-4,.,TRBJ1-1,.,CASSDSFGGRKAFF,TGTGCCAGCAGTGACTCTTTCGGGGGGCGCAAAGCTTTCTTT
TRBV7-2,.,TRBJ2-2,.,CASSLYAPTGELFF,TGTGCCAGCAGCTTATACGCGCCCACCGGGGAGCTGTTTTTT
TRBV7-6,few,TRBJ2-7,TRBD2,CASSLDASGAYEQYF,TGTGCCAGCAGCTTAGACGCTAGCGGGGCCTACGAGCAGTACTTC
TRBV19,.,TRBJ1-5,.,CASSYQDFAQPQHF,TGTGCCAGTAGTTACCAGGACTTTGCTCAGCCCCAGCATTTT
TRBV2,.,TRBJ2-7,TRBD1,CASADRELSEQYF,TGTGCCAGCGCGGACAGGGAGTTGTCCGAGCAGTACTTC
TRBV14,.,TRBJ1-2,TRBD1,CASSQSDRARTYGYTF,TGTGCCAGCAGCCAGTCAGACAGGGCCAGAACCTATGGCTACACCTTC
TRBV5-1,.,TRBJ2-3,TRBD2,CASSLASGEDTQYF,TGCGCCAGCAGCTTGGCCAGCGGGGAGGATACGCAGTATTTT
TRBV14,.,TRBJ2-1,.,CASSQEHRLLYNEQFF,TGTGCCAGCAGCCAAGAACACAGACTACTCTACAATGAGCAGTTCTTC
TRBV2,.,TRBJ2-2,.,CASTVAAYTGELFF,TGTGCCAGCACTGTTGCAGCGTATACCGGGGAGCTGTTTTTT
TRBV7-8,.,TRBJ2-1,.,CASSLGAGNSEQFF,TGTGCCAGCAGCTTAGGGGCAGGGAACAGTGAGCAGTTCTTC
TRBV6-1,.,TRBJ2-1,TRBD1,CASSKETGISNEQFF,TGTGCCAGCAGTAAGGAGACAGGGATCTCAAATGAGCAGTTCTTC